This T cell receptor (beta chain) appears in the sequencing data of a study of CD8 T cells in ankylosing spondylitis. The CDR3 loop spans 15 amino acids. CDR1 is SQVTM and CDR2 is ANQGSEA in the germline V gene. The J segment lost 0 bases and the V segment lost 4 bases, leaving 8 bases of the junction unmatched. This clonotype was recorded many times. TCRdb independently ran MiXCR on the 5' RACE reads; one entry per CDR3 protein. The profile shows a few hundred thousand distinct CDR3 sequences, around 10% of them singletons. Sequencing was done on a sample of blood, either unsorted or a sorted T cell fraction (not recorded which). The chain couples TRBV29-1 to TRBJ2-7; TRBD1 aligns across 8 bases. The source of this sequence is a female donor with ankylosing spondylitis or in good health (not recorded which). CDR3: CSVAPGQVLSYEQYF. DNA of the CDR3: TGCAGCGTTGCCCCGGGACAGGTCCTCTCCTACGAGCAGTACTTC.